These 24 T cell receptor beta chains came from one sample sequenced in a study of T cells in tuberculosis. Cells were sorted from thawed PBMC rested overnight and stained with GMM-loaded CD1B tetramer, viability dye and anti-CD3. The lipid loaded on the CD1B tetramers was C32 glucose monomycolate from Rhodococcus equi. Using immunoSEQ multiplex PCR, the repertoire was profiled, and TCRdb retains in-frame clones only, with some absent. In the table there are about 88,000 clones, roughly 91% of which are singletons. Sequenced sample: CD1b-GMM tetramer-negative cells sorted from PBMCs. These receptors were collected from an adult woman with latent tuberculosis.

The rearrangement joins TRBV2 to TRBJ1-2; no firm D call. The V end lost 10 bases, the J end lost 5 bases, and 11 bases lay between the germline ends. Germline V gene lookup returns CDR1 SNHLY and CDR2 FYNNEI. This CDR3 is built from 11 residues. The CDR3 nucleotides are TGTGCCACAAGGGAGGAGTATGGCTACACCTTC. This gives the protein CATREEYGYTF.

This rearrangement joins TRBV28 to TRBJ1-3; 9 bases match TRBD1. The trim removed 4 bases at V and 0 bases at J, leaving 22 bases unmatched. This CDR3 region has 22 residues. The germline CDR1 and CDR2 sequences are MDHEN and SYDVKM. The CDR3 DNA sequence: TGTGCCAGCAGTTCGGTCCCCTGGGGACAGGGAGCTTGGGGGAGCTCTGGAAACACCATATATTTT. It codes for CASSSVPWGQGAWGSSGNTIYF. The full variable domain, completed using reference TRBV28 and TRBJ1-3, is DVKVTQSSRYLVKRTGEKVFLECVQDMDHENMFWYRQDPGLGLRLIYFSYDVKMKEKGDIPEGYSVSREKKERFSLILESASTNQTSMYLCASSSVPWGQGAWGSSGNTIYFGEGSWLTVV.

The V and J genes are TRBV29-1 and TRBJ1-3, with 11 bases lining up with TRBD1. The CDR3 has 10 residues. The germline CDR1 and CDR2 sequences are SQVTM and ANQGSEA. CDR3 bases: TGCAAACCTAGGACAGGGGGCGAGTATTTT. It specifies CKPRTGGEYF.

The chain is built from TRBV7-6 and TRBJ2-3; TRBD2 matches 8 bases. With 1 base clipped from V and 1 base from J, the junction kept 1 base outside the gene matches. CDR1 SGHVS and CDR2 FNYEAQ come from the germline V gene. This CDR3 has 15 amino acids. CDR3 bases: TGTGCCAGCAGCTTAGACGGGGGGGGCACAGATACGCAGTATTTT. Translation gives CASSLDGGGTDTQYF. Together with reference TRBV7-6 and TRBJ2-3, the CDR3 gives the full variable domain: GAGVSQSPRYKVTKRGQDVALRCDPISGHVSLYWYRQALGQGPEFLTYFNYEAQQDKSGLPNDRFSAERPEGSISTLTIQRTEQRDSAMYRCASSLDGGGTDTQYFGPGTRLTVL.

The rearrangement joins TRBV9 to TRBJ2-3; D may be TRBD1 (5 bases). Per the germline V gene, CDR1 is SGDLS and CDR2 is YYNGEE. The CDR3 extends over 15 amino acids. Trimming took off 4 bases at V and 0 bases at J, with 12 bases between the two ends. DNA for the CDR3: TGTGCCAGCAGCCTGACAGCTACTAGCACAGATACGCAGTATTTT. This codes for CASSLTATSTDTQYF.

This clone appeared once. V is TRBV29-1 and J is TRBJ2-1; TRBD1 aligns across 8 bases. The CDR3 consists of 13 residues. CDR1 SQVTM and CDR2 ANQGSEA come from the germline V gene. Trimming at V came to 5 bases and at J to 3 bases, leaving 3 bases not matched to a gene. In DNA, the CDR3 is TGCAGCGTTTACAGGGGGGTCTACAATGAGCAGTTCTTC. As protein: CSVYRGVYNEQFF.

The chain links TRBV20-1 to TRBJ2-7; D is unclear. V shed 0 bases and J shed 12 bases, with 12 bases lying between them. This CDR3 contains 11 residues. The V gene's germline CDR1 is DFQATT and CDR2 SNEGSKA (reference sequence). For the CDR3, the DNA is TGCAGTGCTAGAGAACGACACCCTCGGTACGTC. It is translated as CSARERHPRYV.

The V gene is TRBV5-6, the J gene TRBJ1-1, with 9 nucleotides matching TRBD1. Germline CDR1 SGHDT, CDR2 YYEEEE. CDR3 length: 14 residues. V lost 2 bases and J lost 4; bases outside the gene matches: 3. In nucleotides, the CDR3 is TGTGCCAGCAGCTTCCCGGGACAGGGCACTGAAGCTTTCTTT. Amino acids: CASSFPGQGTEAFF. Complete variable domain (other parts from reference TRBV5-6 and TRBJ1-1): DAGVTQSPTHLIKTRGQQVTLRCSPKSGHDTVSWYQQALGQGPQFIFQYYEEEERQRGNFPDRFSGHQFPNYSSELNVNALLLGDSALYLCASSFPGQGTEAFFGQGTRLTVV.

The V gene is TRBV5-1, the J gene TRBJ2-3; TRBD1 matches at 7 bases. Losses at the gene ends were 4 bases for V and 4 bases for J; bases not matched to a gene: 6. Looked up from germline, CDR1 is SGHRS and CDR2 is YFSETQ. CDR3 length equals 14 residues. The CDR3 nucleotides read TGCGCCAGCAGCACGACAGGGTTACCAGATACGCAGTATTTT. Amino acids: CASSTTGLPDTQYF.

The gene calls are TRBV5-4 and TRBJ1-1; weak D call: TRBD1 (5 bases). This CDR3 region has 14 residues. Trimming pared 0 bases from V and 11 bases from J, leaving 17 bases between. CDR1 and CDR2 (germline): SGHNT, YYREEE (reference sequence). This CDR3 is CASSLGGGAFGAFF. The CDR3 DNA reads TGTGCCAGCAGCTTGGGCGGGGGTGCTTTCGGGGCTTTCTTT.

The V and J genes are TRBV28 and TRBJ1-3, with TRBD1 as a possible D gene (5 bases). This CDR3 contains 15 residues. Trimming cost V 7 bases and J 2 bases, with 15 bases left between them. Looked up from germline, CDR1 is MDHEN and CDR2 is SYDVKM. The CDR3 loop is CASKRGLTAGNTIYF. The CDR3 DNA reads as TGTGCCAGCAAAAGAGGCTTGACAGCTGGAAACACCATATATTTT.

The chain joins TRBV5-4 to TRBJ2-7, with D perhaps TRBD2 (5 bases). Deletions cut 3 bases from V and 3 bases from J, with 7 bases between. Germline CDR1 is SGHNT and CDR2 is YYREEE (reference sequence). This CDR3 has 12 residues. CDR3 nucleotide sequence: TGTGCCAGCAGCTCGGGGAGCTACGAGCAGTACTTC. Translated: CASSSGSYEQYF.

CDR3 bases: TGTGCCAGCAGTTTAGGGGGCGCAAATGGCTACACCTTC. Amino acid sequence: CASSLGGANGYTF. V usage is TRBV27 and J usage is TRBJ1-2; tentatively, D is TRBD1 (6 bases). Trimming removed 2 bases at V and 6 bases at J, with 10 bases between. From germline, CDR1 is MNHEY and CDR2 SMNVEV (reference sequence). The CDR3 loop spans 13 amino acids.

V gene TRBV28 combines with J gene TRBJ2-5, with TRBD2 matching 12 bases. This CDR3 contains 17 residues. Germline V gene lookup returns CDR1 MDHEN and CDR2 SYDVKM. Trimming cost V 5 bases and J 4 bases; bases outside gene matches: 11. The CDR3 spells CASSPGLAGRNRETQYF. Written as DNA, the CDR3 is TGTGCCAGCAGTCCTGGACTAGCGGGGCGAAATAGAGAGACCCAGTACTTC. The full variable domain, with the rest looked up from reference TRBV28 and TRBJ2-5, is DVKVTQSSRYLVKRTGEKVFLECVQDMDHENMFWYRQDPGLGLRLIYFSYDVKMKEKGDIPEGYSVSREKKERFSLILESASTNQTSMYLCASSPGLAGRNRETQYFGPGTRLLVL.

The rearrangement uses TRBV6-5 and TRBJ1-2; 7 positions agree with TRBD1. With V trimmed by 6 bases and J by 6 bases, 4 bases remained unmatched. The CDR3 has 12 amino acids. CDR1 MNHEY and CDR2 SVGAGI come from the germline V gene. The CDR3 bases are TGTGCCAGCAGACAGGGGAATGATGGCTACACCTTC. As protein: CASRQGNDGYTF.

The rearrangement uses TRBV6-5 and TRBJ2-2; a possible D gene is TRBD1 (6 bases). Trimming removed 6 bases at V and 7 bases at J, with 9 bases between. The CDR3 length is 12 residues. Germline V CDR1 and CDR2: MNHEY, SVGAGI. In DNA, the CDR3 is TGTGCCAGCAGGCCACAGGGCGGGGAGCTGTTTTTT. Protein product: CASRPQGGELFF.

The CDR3 DNA reads as TGTGCCAGCAGTTTAGGAGCTGGGGCCAACGTCCTGACTTTC. It codes for CASSLGAGANVLTF. The rearrangement links TRBV27 to TRBJ2-6; D gene unclear. The germline CDR1 and CDR2 sequences are MNHEY and SMNVEV (reference sequence). The CDR3 consists of 14 residues. V was trimmed by 2 bases and J by 2 bases, leaving 4 bases between them.

The V call is TRBV14, the J call TRBJ2-1; the match to TRBD2 covers 7 bases. From germline, CDR1 is SGHDN and CDR2 FVKESK. The ends lost 4 bases at V and 0 bases at J; junction bases unmatched: 12. The CDR3 length is 18 residues. The CDR3 DNA sequence: TGTGCCAGCAGCCCCGCGGGGGAGCGGCCGAGCTCCTACAATGAGCAGTTCTTC. Protein sequence: CASSPAGERPSSYNEQFF. Together with reference TRBV14 and TRBJ2-1, the CDR3 gives the full variable domain: EAGVTQFPSHSVIEKGQTVTLRCDPISGHDNLYWYRRVMGKEIKFLLHFVKESKQDESGMPNNRFLAERTGGTYSTLKVQPAELEDSGVYFCASSPAGERPSSYNEQFFGPGTRLTVL.

This clone was seen only once. The V call is TRBV19, the J call TRBJ1-1, with TRBD1 as a possible D gene (6 bases). V shed 3 bases and J shed 1 base, with 12 bases lying between them. Germline CDR1 reads LNHDA; CDR2 reads SQIVND (reference sequence). The length of the CDR3 is 15 residues. This chain's CDR3 is CASSINSGQNTEAFF. The CDR3 DNA sequence: TGTGCCAGTAGTATCAACTCGGGACAGAACACTGAAGCTTTCTTT.

The chain carries TRBV6-5 and TRBJ2-3; 9 bases map to TRBD1. Germline V CDR1 and CDR2: MNHEY, SVGAGI. Trimming cost V 8 bases and J 1 base; bases outside gene matches: 7. The CDR3 is 15 residues long. Written as DNA, the CDR3 is TGTGCCAGCGGTGGGGGACAGGGCCGCACAGATACGCAGTATTTT. Translation: CASGGGQGRTDTQYF.

The chain recombines TRBV10-1 with TRBJ1-1, with TRBD1 identical over 11 bases. CDR3 length: 13 amino acids. The V segment lost 6 bases and the J segment 10 bases; nucleotides outside the gene matches: 7. Germline CDR1 is WNHNN and CDR2 is SYGVQD (reference sequence). The CDR3: CASRGTGTGGAFF. CDR3 coding DNA: TGCGCCAGCAGGGGAACCGGGACAGGGGGAGCTTTCTTT.

This clone came up once. The chain has TRBV2 and TRBJ1-2; 7 bases map to TRBD1. Germline CDR1 reads SNHLY; CDR2 reads FYNNEI. This CDR3 has 14 amino acids. V lost 6 bases, J lost 5 bases, and 9 bases stayed unmatched. The CDR3 spells CASRTGTVSYGYTF. The DNA of the CDR3 is TGTGCCAGCAGAACAGGGACAGTATCATATGGCTACACCTTC.

The CDR3 loop is CASSSGTYSGANVLTF. As DNA, the CDR3 is TGTGCCAGCAGCTCTGGGACTTACTCTGGGGCCAACGTCCTGACTTTC. The rearrangement joins TRBV11-2 to TRBJ2-6, with D tentatively TRBD2 (6 bases). Germline V gene data show CDR1 as SGHAT and CDR2 as FQNNGV. Deletions cut 4 bases from V and 0 bases from J, with 10 bases between. This CDR3 has 16 residues.

This clone was seen more than once but under ten times. The chain recombines TRBV2 with TRBJ2-5; 8 nucleotides line up with TRBD2. This CDR3 is 14 amino acids long. From germline, CDR1 is SNHLY and CDR2 FYNNEI. V was pared by 10 bases and J by 9 bases, with 16 bases of the junction left unmatched. CDR3 nucleotides: TGTGCCACCCTGGTCGACGGGGGGGCCGGGTCCCAGTACTTC. Its protein product is CATLVDGGAGSQYF. Filled out from reference TRBV2 and TRBJ2-5, the complete variable domain reads EPEVTQTPSHQVTQMGQEVILRCVPISNHLYFYWYRQILGQKVEFLVSFYNNEISEKSEIFDDQFSVERPDGSNFTLKIRSTKLEDSAMYFCATLVDGGAGSQYFGPGTRLLVL.